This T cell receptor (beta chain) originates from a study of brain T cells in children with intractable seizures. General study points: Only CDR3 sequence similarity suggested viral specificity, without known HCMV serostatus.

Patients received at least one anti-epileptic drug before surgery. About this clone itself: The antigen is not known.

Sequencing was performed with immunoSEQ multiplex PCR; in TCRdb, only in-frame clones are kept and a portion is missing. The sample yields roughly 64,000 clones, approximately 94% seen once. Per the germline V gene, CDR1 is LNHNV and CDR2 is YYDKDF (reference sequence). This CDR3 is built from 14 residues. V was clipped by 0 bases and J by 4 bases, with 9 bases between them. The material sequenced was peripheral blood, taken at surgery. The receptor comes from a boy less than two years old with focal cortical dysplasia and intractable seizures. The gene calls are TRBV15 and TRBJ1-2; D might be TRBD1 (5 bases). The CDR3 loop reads CATSRDAGTYGYTF. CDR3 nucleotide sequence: TGTGCCACCAGCAGAGATGCAGGGACCTATGGCTACACCTTC.